The clone carrying this TCR beta chain was detected only a few times. The CDR3 sequence is 19 residues long. CDR1 is SGHTS, CDR2 YDEGEE, per germline. V lost 5 bases and J lost 15; bases outside the gene matches: 21. TCRdb itself ran the RT-PCR reads through MiXCR, one entry per CDR3 protein. This sample carries fewer than 800,000 distinct CDR3 sequences, 13% to 15% of them seen once, and the ten largest clones take roughly 3.9%. The receptor was isolated from a female donor in good health, serving as a healthy control. V gene TRBV5-8 combines with J gene TRBJ2-6, with TRBD2 matching over 15 bases. The sample comprised memory CD4+ T cells from blood. In DNA form, the CDR3 reads TGTGCCAGCAGTACTCGACCAGGACTAGCGGGAGGGCCAAATGAAGACCTGACTTTC. Encoded protein: CASSTRPGLAGGPNEDLTF.